What follows are 11 T cell receptor beta chains derived from one specimen sequenced in a study of identical twins. Via MiXCR, TCRdb re-called the 5' RACE reads, giving one row per CDR3 protein. The sample includes approximately 300,000 distinct CDR3 sequences, 7.5% to 9.5% of them seen just once. These data also formed part of another study, on yellow fever vaccine responses in identical twins.

Sequenced sample: CD8+ T cells sorted from blood. These receptors all come from a woman aged 18-29 years in good health.

This clonotype was detected ten times or more. J is TRBJ1-4 and V is TRBV7-9; D uncertain. The CDR3 is 13 residues long. Germline values: CDR1 SEHNR, CDR2 FQNEAQ (reference sequence). V lost 5 bases to trimming and J lost 8 bases, with 12 bases between them. CDR3 nucleotides: TGTGCCAGCAGCCCGGACCTTAAGGAAAAACTGTTTTTT. It codes for CASSPDLKEKLFF.

The genes are TRBV6-5 and TRBJ1-2, with a weak D call TRBD1 (5 bases). CDR3 length: 15 residues. Germline loops: CDR1 MNHEY, CDR2 SVGAGI. Deletions cut 3 bases from V and 3 bases from J, with 14 bases between. CDR3 coding DNA: TGTGCCAGCAGTTATTCAGGGCGGGATTACTATGGCTACACCTTC. This translates into CASSYSGRDYYGYTF.

This clonotype appeared a few times. The chain links TRBV11-2 to TRBJ2-7, with D maybe TRBD1 (5 bases). The germline gives CDR1 SGHAT, CDR2 FQNNGV. Trimming stripped 5 bases from V and 2 bases from J, with 13 bases between. The CDR3 loop spans 14 amino acids. The CDR3 coding sequence is TGTGCCAGCAGCCCGGACACGAACACCTACGAGCAGTACTTC. Translating it yields CASSPDTNTYEQYF.

This clonotype was counted at least ten times. The gene calls are TRBV4-3 and TRBJ1-2, with D unresolved. CDR1 and CDR2 from the germline V gene are LGHNA and YSLEER. V dropped 4 bases and J dropped 0 bases, with 12 bases sitting between them. The CDR3 length is 15 residues. CDR3 nucleotides: TGCGCCAGCAGCCCGGGAAGGGCCACTAACTATGGCTACACCTTC. Protein product: CASSPGRATNYGYTF.

By its share, this clonotype is medium-sized. The J gene is TRBJ2-7, the V gene TRBV29-1, with TRBD2 matching over 13 bases. The CDR3 has 15 amino acids. Per the germline V gene, CDR1 is SQVTM and CDR2 is ANQGSEA. V shed 0 bases, J shed 7 bases, and the junction held 6 bases outside the gene matches. CDR3 nucleotide sequence: TGCAGCGTTGAAGAGAGGACTAGCGGGAGTGAGGAGCAGTACTTC. It yields the protein CSVEERTSGSEEQYF.

This clonotype came up many times. The rearrangement joins TRBV5-1 to TRBJ2-7, with a tentative D call TRBD1 (5 bases). V lost 3 bases, J lost 2 bases, and 9 bases lay in between. CDR3 length: 13 amino acids. Germline CDR1 and CDR2: SGHRS and YFSETQ. The CDR3 protein is CASSYDRTYEQYF. The CDR3 coding sequence is TGCGCCAGCAGCTACGACAGAACCTACGAGCAGTACTTC.

Ten or more counts support this clonotype. V usage is TRBV11-1 and J usage is TRBJ2-3; TRBD2 aligns across 10 bases. This CDR3 contains 19 residues. CDR1 and CDR2 from the germline V gene are SGHAT and FQDESV (reference sequence). Trimming cost V 2 bases and J 1 base; bases outside gene matches: 12. The CDR3 DNA sequence: TGTGCCAGCAGCTTATTCCGGACTAGCGGAGGAATCGGCACAGATACGCAGTATTTT. Translation gives CASSLFRTSGGIGTDTQYF.

This clonotype was observed many times. This chain connects TRBV5-1 to TRBJ2-7; 9 bases are shared with TRBD2. From germline, CDR1 is SGHRS and CDR2 YFSETQ. CDR3 length: 16 amino acids. V was pared by 0 bases and J by 3 bases, with 7 bases of the junction left unmatched. Here the CDR3 reads CASSLVPSGEHYEQYF. CDR3 nucleotide sequence: TGCGCCAGCAGCTTGGTTCCTAGCGGGGAACACTACGAGCAGTACTTC.

In this sample, this clonotype turned up a few times. The CDR3 DNA reads TGTGCCAGCAGCCCCGATGGGGTATGGGGGGCCAACGTCCTGACTTTC. As protein: CASSPDGVWGANVLTF. The V call is TRBV11-2, the J call TRBJ2-6; D remains ambiguous. Germline V gene lookup returns CDR1 SGHAT and CDR2 FQNNGV. CDR3 size: 16 residues. V gave up 5 bases and J gave up 4 bases, with 15 bases separating them.

This chain joins TRBV29-1 and TRBJ2-2; D is possibly TRBD2 (7 bases). This CDR3 is built from 15 residues. The V end was cut by 2 bases, the J end by 2 bases, with 12 bases between. Germline V lookup: CDR1 SQVTM, CDR2 ANQGSEA. CDR3 nucleotides: TGCAGCGTTGAATCCGCGGGGGCCAACACCGGGGAGCTGTTTTTT. Residues: CSVESAGANTGELFF.

CDR3 nucleotides: TGTGCCAGGGACCTAGAGGGGATCACAGATACGCAGTATTTT. Its translation is CARDLEGITDTQYF. The V gene is TRBV2, the J gene TRBJ2-3, with D tentatively TRBD1 or TRBD2 (5 bases each). With 9 bases removed from V and 2 bases from J, the gap between germline ends came to 15 bases. Germline CDR1 and CDR2: SNHLY and FYNNEI. The CDR3 has 14 residues. Based on the CDR3 plus reference TRBV2 and TRBJ2-3, the full variable domain is EPEVTQTPSHQVTQMGQEVILRCVPISNHLYFYWYRQILGQKVEFLVSFYNNEISEKSEIFDDQFSVERPDGSNFTLKIRSTKLEDSAMYFCARDLEGITDTQYFGPGTRLTVL.